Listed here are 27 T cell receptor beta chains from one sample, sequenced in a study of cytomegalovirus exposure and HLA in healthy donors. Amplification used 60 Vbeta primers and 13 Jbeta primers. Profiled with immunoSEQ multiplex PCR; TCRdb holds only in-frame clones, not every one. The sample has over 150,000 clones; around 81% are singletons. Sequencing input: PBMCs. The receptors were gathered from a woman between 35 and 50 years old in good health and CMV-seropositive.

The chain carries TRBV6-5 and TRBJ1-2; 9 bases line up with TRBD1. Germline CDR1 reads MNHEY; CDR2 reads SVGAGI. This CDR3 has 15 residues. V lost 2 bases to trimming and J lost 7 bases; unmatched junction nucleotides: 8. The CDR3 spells CASSYSGQGTSGYTF. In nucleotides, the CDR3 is TGTGCCAGCAGTTACAGTGGACAGGGGACTTCTGGCTACACCTTC.

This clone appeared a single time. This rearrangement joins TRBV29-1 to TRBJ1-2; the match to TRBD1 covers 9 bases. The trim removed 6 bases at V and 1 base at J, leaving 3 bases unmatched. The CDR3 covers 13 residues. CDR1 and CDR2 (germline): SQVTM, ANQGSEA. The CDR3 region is CSVGGQGNYGYTF. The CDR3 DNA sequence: TGCAGCGTGGGGGGACAGGGTAACTATGGCTACACCTTC.

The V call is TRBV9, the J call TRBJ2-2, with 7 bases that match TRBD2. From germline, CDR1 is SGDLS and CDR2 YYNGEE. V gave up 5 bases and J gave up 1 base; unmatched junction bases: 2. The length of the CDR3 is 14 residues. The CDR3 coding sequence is TGTGCCAGCAGGCCTAGCGGGAACACCGGGGAGCTGTTTTTT. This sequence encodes CASRPSGNTGELFF. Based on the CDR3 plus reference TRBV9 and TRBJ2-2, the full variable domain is DSGVTQTPKHLITATGQRVTLRCSPRSGDLSVYWYQQSLDQGLQFLIQYYNGEERAKGNILERFSAQQFPDLHSELNLSSLELGDSALYFCASRPSGNTGELFFGEGSRLTVL.

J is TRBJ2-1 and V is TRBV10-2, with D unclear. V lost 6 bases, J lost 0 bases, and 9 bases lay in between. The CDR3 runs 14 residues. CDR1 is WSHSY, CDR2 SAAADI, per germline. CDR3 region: CASSAKSSYNEQFF. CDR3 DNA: TGCGCCAGCAGCGCTAAGAGCTCCTACAATGAGCAGTTCTTC.

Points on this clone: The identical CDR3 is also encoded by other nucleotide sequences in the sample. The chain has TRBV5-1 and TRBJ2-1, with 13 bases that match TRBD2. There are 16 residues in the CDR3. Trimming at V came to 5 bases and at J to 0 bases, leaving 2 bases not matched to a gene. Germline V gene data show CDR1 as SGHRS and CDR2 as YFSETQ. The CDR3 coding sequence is TGCGCCAGCAGTAGGACTAGCGGGAGCTCCTACAATGAGCAGTTCTTC. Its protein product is CASSRTSGSSYNEQFF.

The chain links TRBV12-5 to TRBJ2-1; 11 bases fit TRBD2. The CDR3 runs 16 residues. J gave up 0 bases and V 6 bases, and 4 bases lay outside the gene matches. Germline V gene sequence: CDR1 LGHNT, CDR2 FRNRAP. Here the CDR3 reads CASGYGLAGSYNEQFF. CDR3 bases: TGTGCTAGTGGCTACGGACTAGCGGGCTCCTACAATGAGCAGTTCTTC. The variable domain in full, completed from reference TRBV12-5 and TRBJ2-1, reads DARVTQTPRHKVTEMGQEVTMRCQPILGHNTVFWYRQTMMQGLELLAYFRNRAPLDDSGMPKDRFSAEMPDATLATLKIQPSEPRDSAVYFCASGYGLAGSYNEQFFGPGTRLTVL.

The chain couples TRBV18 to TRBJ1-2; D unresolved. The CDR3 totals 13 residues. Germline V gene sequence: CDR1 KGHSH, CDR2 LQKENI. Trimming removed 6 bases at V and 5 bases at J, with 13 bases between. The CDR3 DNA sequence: TGTGCCAGCTCGCAAACTTCGGAGTATGGCTACACCTTC. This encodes CASSQTSEYGYTF.

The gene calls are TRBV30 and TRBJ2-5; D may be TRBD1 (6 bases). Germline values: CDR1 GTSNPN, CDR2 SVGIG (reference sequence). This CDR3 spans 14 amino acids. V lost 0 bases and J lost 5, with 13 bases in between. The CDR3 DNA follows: TGTGCCTGGAGTGTTGGCAGGGGCAGGGAGACCCAGTACTTC. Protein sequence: CAWSVGRGRETQYF.

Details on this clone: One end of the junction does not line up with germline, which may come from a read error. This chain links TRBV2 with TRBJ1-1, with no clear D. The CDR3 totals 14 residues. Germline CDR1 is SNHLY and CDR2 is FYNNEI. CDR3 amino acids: CASSVAHMNAEAFF. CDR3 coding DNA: TGTGCCAGCAGTGTAGCACACATGAACGCTGAAGCTTTCTTT.

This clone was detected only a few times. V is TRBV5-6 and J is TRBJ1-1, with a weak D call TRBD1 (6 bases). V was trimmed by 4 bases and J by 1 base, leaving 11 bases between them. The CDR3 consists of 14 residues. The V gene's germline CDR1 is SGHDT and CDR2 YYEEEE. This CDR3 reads CASSPGQPNTEAFF. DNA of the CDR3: TGTGCCAGCAGCCCTGGACAGCCGAACACTGAAGCTTTCTTT.

CDR3 bases: TGTGCCAGCAGTTTATATGGTCCCAGGGAATTCTCCTACGAGCAGTACTTC. It codes for CASSLYGPREFSYEQYF. The chain carries TRBV27 and TRBJ2-7, with D maybe TRBD1 (5 bases). V was shortened by 1 base and J by 0 bases, with 16 bases between the two germline ends. Looked up from germline, CDR1 is MNHEY and CDR2 is SMNVEV (reference sequence). This CDR3 is built from 17 residues.

The CDR3 coding sequence is TGTGCCAGTAGTATTTCCGGCCCGACTAGCGGGAGCACAGATACGCAGTATTTT. Protein sequence: CASSISGPTSGSTDTQYF. This chain connects TRBV19 to TRBJ2-3; 10 nucleotides match TRBD2. The V and J ends lost 3 bases and 0 bases, in that order; junction bases with no gene match: 9. In germline, CDR1 is LNHDA, CDR2 SQIVND (reference sequence). The CDR3 runs to 18 residues.

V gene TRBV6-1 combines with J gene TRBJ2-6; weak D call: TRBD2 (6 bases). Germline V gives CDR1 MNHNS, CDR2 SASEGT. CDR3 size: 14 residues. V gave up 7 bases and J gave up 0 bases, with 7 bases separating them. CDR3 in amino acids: CASTGDSGANVLTF. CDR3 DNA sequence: TGTGCCAGCACGGGAGACTCTGGGGCCAACGTCCTGACTTTC.

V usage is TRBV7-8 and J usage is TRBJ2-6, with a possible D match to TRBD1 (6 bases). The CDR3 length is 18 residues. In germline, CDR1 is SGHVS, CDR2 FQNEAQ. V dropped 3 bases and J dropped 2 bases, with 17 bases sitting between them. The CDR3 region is CASSFYRVPVPGANVLTF. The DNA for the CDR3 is TGTGCCAGCAGCTTCTACAGGGTTCCGGTGCCTGGGGCCAACGTCCTGACTTTC.

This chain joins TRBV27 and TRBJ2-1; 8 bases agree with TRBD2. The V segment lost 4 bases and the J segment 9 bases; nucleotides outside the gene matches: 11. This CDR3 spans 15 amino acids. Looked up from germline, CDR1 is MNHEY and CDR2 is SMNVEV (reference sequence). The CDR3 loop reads CASSWDGAGGGEQFF. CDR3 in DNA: TGTGCCAGCAGTTGGGACGGGGCGGGGGGAGGTGAGCAGTTCTTC.

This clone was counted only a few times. The chain's CDR3 is CASSLGGGANVLTF. The CDR3 DNA sequence: TGTGCCAGCAGCCTCGGGGGTGGGGCCAACGTCCTGACTTTC. The chain links TRBV7-3 to TRBJ2-6; maybe TRBD2 (6 bases). The CDR3 runs to 14 residues. The V end lost 5 bases, the J end lost 3 bases, and 8 bases lay between the germline ends. Germline V lookup: CDR1 SGHTA, CDR2 FQGTGA.

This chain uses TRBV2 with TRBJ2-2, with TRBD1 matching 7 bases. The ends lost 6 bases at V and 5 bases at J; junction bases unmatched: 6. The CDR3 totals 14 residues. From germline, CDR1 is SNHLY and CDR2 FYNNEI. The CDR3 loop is CASRAGTVTGELFF. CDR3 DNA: TGTGCCAGCAGGGCCGGGACAGTAACCGGGGAGCTGTTTTTT.

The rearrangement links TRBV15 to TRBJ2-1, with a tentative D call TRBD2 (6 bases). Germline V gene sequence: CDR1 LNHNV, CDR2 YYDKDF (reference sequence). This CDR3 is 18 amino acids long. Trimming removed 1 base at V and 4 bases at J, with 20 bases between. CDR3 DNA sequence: TGTGCCACCAGCAGAGGGGTGTTGGAGGGTGCGAGGTACAATGAGCAGTTCTTC. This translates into CATSRGVLEGARYNEQFF.

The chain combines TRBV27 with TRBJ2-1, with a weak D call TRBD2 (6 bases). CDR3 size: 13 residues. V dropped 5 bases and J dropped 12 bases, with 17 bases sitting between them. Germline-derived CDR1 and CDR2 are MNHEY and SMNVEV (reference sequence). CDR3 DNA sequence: TGTGCCAGCAGTGAATCCGCGGGAAGAGGGCAGTTCTTC. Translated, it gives CASSESAGRGQFF.

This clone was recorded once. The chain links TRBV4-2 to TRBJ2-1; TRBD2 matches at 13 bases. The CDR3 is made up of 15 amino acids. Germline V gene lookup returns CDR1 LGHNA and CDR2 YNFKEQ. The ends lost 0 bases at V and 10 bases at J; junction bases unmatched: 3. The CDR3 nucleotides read TGTGCCAGCAGCCAAGATAAGACTAGCGGGAGGGAGCAGTTCTTC. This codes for CASSQDKTSGREQFF.

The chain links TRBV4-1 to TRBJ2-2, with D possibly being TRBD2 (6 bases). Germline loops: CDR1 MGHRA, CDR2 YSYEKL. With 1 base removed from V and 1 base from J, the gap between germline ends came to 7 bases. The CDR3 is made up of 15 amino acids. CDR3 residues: CASSQGRENTGELFF. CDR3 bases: TGCGCCAGCAGCCAAGGGAGGGAGAACACCGGGGAGCTGTTTTTT.

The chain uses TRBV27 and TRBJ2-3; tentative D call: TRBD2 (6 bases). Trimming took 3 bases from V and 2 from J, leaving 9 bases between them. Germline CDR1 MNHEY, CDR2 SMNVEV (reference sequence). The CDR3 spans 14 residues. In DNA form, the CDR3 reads TGTGCCAGCAGTTTGCGGACTATCACAGATACGCAGTATTTT. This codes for CASSLRTITDTQYF.

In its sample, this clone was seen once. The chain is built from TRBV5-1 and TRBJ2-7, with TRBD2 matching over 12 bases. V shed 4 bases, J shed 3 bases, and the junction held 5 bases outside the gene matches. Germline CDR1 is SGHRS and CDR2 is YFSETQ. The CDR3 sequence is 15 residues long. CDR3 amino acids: CASSGGLAGRYEQYF. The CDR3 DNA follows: TGCGCCAGCAGCGGGGGACTAGCGGGCCGCTACGAGCAGTACTTC.

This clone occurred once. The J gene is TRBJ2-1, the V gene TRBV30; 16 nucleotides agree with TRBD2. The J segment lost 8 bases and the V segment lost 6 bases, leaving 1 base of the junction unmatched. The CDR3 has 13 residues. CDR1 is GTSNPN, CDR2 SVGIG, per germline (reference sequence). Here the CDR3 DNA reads TGTGCCTGCGGGACTAGCGGGAGGGATGAGCAGTTCTTC. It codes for CACGTSGRDEQFF.

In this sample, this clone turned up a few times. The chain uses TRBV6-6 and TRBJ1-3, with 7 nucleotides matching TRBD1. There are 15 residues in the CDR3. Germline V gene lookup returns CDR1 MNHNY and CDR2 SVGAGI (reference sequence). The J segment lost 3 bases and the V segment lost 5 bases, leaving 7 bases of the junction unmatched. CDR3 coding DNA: TGTGCCAGCAGTAGGGCAGGGGGTAGTGGAAACACCATATATTTT. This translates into CASSRAGGSGNTIYF.

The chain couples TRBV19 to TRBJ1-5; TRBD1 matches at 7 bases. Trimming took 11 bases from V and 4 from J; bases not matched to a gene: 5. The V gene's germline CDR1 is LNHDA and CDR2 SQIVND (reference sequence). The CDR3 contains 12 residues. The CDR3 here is CAGSTGNQPQHF. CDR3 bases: TGTGCCGGGTCGACAGGGAATCAGCCCCAGCATTTT.

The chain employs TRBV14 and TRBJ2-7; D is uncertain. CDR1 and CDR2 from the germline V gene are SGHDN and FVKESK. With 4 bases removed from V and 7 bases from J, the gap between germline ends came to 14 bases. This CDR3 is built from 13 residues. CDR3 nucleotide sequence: TGTGCCAGCAGCCTAGCCCCCTCTGAAGAGCAGTACTTC. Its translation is CASSLAPSEEQYF.